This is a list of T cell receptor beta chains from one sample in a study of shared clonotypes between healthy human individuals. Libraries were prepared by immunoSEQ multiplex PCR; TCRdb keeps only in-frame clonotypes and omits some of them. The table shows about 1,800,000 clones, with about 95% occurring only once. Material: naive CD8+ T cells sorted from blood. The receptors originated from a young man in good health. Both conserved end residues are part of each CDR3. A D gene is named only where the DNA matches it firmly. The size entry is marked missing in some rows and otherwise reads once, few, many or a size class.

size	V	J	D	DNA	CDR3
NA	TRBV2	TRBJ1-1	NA	TGTGCCAGCAGTGAGAGACAGGCCTATGAAGCTTTCTTT	CASSERQAYEAFF
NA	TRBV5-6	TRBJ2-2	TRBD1	TGTGCCAGCAGCGGAAGACAGGGGTTCGCCGGGGAGCTGTTTTTT	CASSGRQGFAGELFF
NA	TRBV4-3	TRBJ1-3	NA	TGCGCCAGCAGCCAAGATCCACCCGTCCACTCAGGCTCTGGAAACACCATATATTTT	CASSQDPPVHSGSGNTIYF
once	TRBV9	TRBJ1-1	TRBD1	TGTGCCAGCAGCCATGGACAGGGACTGAACACTGAAGCTTTCTTT	CASSHGQGLNTEAFF
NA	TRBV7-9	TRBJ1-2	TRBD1	TGTGCCAGCAGCTTAGCGCCAGGGGGCAACTATGGCTACACCTTC	CASSLAPGGNYGYTF
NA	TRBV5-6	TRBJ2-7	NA	TGTGCCAGCAGCTTGATGGGACTTTGGTACGAGCAGTACTTC	CASSLMGLWYEQYF
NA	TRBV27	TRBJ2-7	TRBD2	TGTGCCAGCAGTTTAAGTACTAGCGGGACATACGAGCAGTACTTC	CASSLSTSGTYEQYF
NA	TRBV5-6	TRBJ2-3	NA	TGTGCCAGCAGCCACACAGATACGCAGTATTTT	CASSHTDTQYF
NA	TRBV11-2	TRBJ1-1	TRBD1	TGTGCCAGCAGCTTCCGACAGGGGAGGGCTGAAGCTTTCTTT	CASSFRQGRAEAFF
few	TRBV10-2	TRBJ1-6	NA	TGCGCCAGCAGTGAGGGGGGCCCCCTCCACTTT	CASSEGGPLHF
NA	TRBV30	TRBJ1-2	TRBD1	TGTGCCTGGAGTGGGGCCGGGGACAGCCTCATTATGGCTACGGGGACCTTC	CAWSGAGDSLIMATGTF
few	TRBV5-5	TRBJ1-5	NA	TGTGCCAGCAGCACCACGGACGATAGCAATCAGCCCCAGCATTTT	CASSTTDDSNQPQHF